This T cell receptor beta chain appears in the sequencing data of a study of cytomegalovirus exposure and HLA in healthy donors. Details on this clone: Its antigen is unknown.

13 Jbeta primers and 60 Vbeta primers were used for the PCR. The assay was immunoSEQ multiplex PCR, and TCRdb's table has in-frame clones only and misses some. In the table there are fewer than 110,000 clones, around 77% of which are singletons. Trimming shortened V by 0 bases and J by 5 bases, and 17 bases separated the two germline ends. The CDR3 has 17 amino acids. Germline CDR1 SGHNT, CDR2 YENEEA. Findings of the study overall: The productive fraction for most TCR beta V segments was about 87% or about 30% in an earlier analysis. Association with HLA alleles at 0.05 false discovery rate was found for 15,000 to 20,000 TCR beta sequences in a later analysis.

Sequencing input: PBMCs. The TCR originated in a male donor in good health and CMV-seronegative. The V gene is TRBV11-3, the J gene TRBJ2-1, with D maybe TRBD1 (6 bases). CDR3 bases: TGTGCCAGCAGCTTAGAATTCCCGGGACATGGGGACAATGAGCAGTTCTTC. Its protein product is CASSLEFPGHGDNEQFF.